The 8 T cell receptor beta chains below all came from one sample that was sequenced in a study of blood T cells in healthy people across ages. The second PCR ran about 6 to 12 cycles with a sample-barcoded 5' primer and J-beta primers. A single record per CDR3 protein comes from TCRdb applying MiXCR to the 5' RACE reads. The sample records more than 1,000,000 distinct CDR3 sequences, almost 25% being singletons. These data are also associated with another study on T cells of mothers and their children.

The sample taken for sequencing was blood. The receptor source for this set is a girl between 2 and 10 years old in good health.

This rearrangement joins TRBV4-1 to TRBJ1-4; 8 nucleotides line up with TRBD1. The V and J ends lost 1 base and 11 bases, in that order; junction bases with no gene match: 12. This CDR3 spans 16 amino acids. From germline, CDR1 is MGHRA and CDR2 YSYEKL. In DNA, the CDR3 is TGCGCCAGCAGCCAAGCAATGGGACAGGCCTATGGGAAACTGTTTTTT. Translating it yields CASSQAMGQAYGKLFF.

The V call is TRBV24-1, the J call TRBJ2-3, with 7 bases fitting TRBD1. Per germline, CDR1 KGHDR and CDR2 SFDVKD. Trimming cost V 1 base and J 0 bases; bases outside gene matches: 15. This CDR3 has 20 residues. This chain's CDR3 is CATSDFRWQGESTSTDTQYF. For the CDR3, the DNA is TGTGCCACCAGTGATTTCCGGTGGCAGGGGGAGAGTACTAGCACAGATACGCAGTATTTT.

This clonotype was seen many times. The chain carries TRBV7-6 and TRBJ1-1, with D perhaps TRBD1 (6 bases). This CDR3 comprises 14 residues. V lost 5 bases and J 2 bases, leaving 12 bases between the germline ends. CDR1 and CDR2 from the germline V gene are SGHVS and FNYEAQ. Written as DNA, the CDR3 is TGTGCCAGCAGCCCTCGAGGGGGTAACACTGAAGCTTTCTTT. Protein sequence: CASSPRGGNTEAFF.

V usage is TRBV19 and J usage is TRBJ2-4; no definite D call. The CDR3 loop spans 16 amino acids. V was pared by 5 bases and J by 0 bases, with 14 bases between. Germline CDR1 reads LNHDA; CDR2 reads SQIVND (reference sequence). CDR3 amino acids: CASSFSPGLAKNIQYF. Written as DNA, the CDR3 is TGTGCCAGTAGTTTCTCCCCAGGCCTAGCCAAAAACATTCAGTACTTC.

This clonotype was observed a few times. The chain recombines TRBV7-9 with TRBJ1-3; 7 positions match TRBD1. The ends lost 7 bases at V and 6 bases at J; junction bases unmatched: 12. Germline V gene data show CDR1 as SEHNR and CDR2 as FQNEAQ (reference sequence). The CDR3 covers 15 residues. CDR3 protein: CASTPGTVPINTIYF. CDR3 bases: TGTGCCAGCACACCTGGGACAGTTCCAATAAACACCATATATTTT. Variable domain in full (rest from reference TRBV7-9 and TRBJ1-3): DTGVSQNPRHKITKRGQNVTFRCDPISEHNRLYWYRQTLGQGPEFLTYFQNEAQLEKSRLLSDRFSAERPKGSFSTLEIQRTEQGDSAMYLCASTPGTVPINTIYFGEGSWLTVV.

This chain uses TRBV20-1 with TRBJ2-7; D unclear. The germline CDR1 and CDR2 sequences are DFQATT and SNEGSKA (reference sequence). V gave up 7 bases and J gave up 0 bases, with 7 bases separating them. This CDR3 is 11 amino acids long. CDR3 residues: CSVHHSYEQYF. In DNA, the CDR3 is TGCAGTGTACACCACTCCTACGAGCAGTACTTC.

CDR3 residues: CASSYPFGGRMNYGYTF. The CDR3 DNA sequence: TGTGCCAGCAGCTACCCTTTCGGGGGAAGAATGAACTATGGCTACACCTTC. The V and J genes are TRBV11-1 and TRBJ1-2, with TRBD1 as a possible D gene (5 bases). Germline V gene sequence: CDR1 SGHAT, CDR2 FQDESV (reference sequence). Trimming left V 4 bases short and J 2 bases short, with 20 bases between. The CDR3 contains 17 residues.

The chain employs TRBV19 and TRBJ1-2; 7 positions agree with TRBD1. Germline CDR1 and CDR2: LNHDA and SQIVND (reference sequence). The J segment lost 3 bases and the V segment lost 0 bases, leaving 7 bases of the junction unmatched. There are 16 residues in the CDR3. The CDR3 loop reads CASSIDLRQGYYGYTF. The CDR3 DNA is TGTGCCAGTAGTATAGATTTACGACAGGGATACTATGGCTACACCTTC. The full variable domain, its missing parts supplied by reference TRBV19 and TRBJ1-2, is DGGITQSPKYLFRKEGQNVTLSCEQNLNHDAMYWYRQDPGQGLRLIYYSQIVNDFQKGDIAEGYSVSREKKESFPLTVTSAQKNPTAFYLCASSIDLRQGYYGYTFGSGTRLTVV.